Sequencing of this T cell receptor beta chain was carried out in a study of blood T cell repertoires in COVID-19 (TCRdb year 2020). Describing the broader study: Samples from collaborators originated in the United States, Italy and Spain and spanned both the acute and convalescent phases of COVID-19. The dataset comprised deeply sampled blood TCRbeta repertoires from subjects exposed to, actively infected with, or recovered from COVID-19. The prospective study material was composed of cDNA or gDNA derived from T cells, B-cell-depleted T cells, or PBMCs. Nearly every sample came with metadata listing a de-identified subject ID, COVID-19 status, age in years and sex. The repertoires were released in a freely available public database meant as a resource for research on the immune response to SARS-CoV-2. Where available, HLA class I and class II types were taken from metadata supplied by the sample provider and were not determined by assay-based typing. The samples were drawn from the first 160 participants of the ongoing ImmuneRACE study and from 1,254 subjects provided by 6 global collaborators. General findings and caveats noted by the study authors: How much clinical and demographic metadata was included differed by source and by participant, and the metadata was provided uncurated.

A remark on this clone: What this receptor recognizes is not known. Per-base qualities were not stored, and no clone one base away is much larger.

V is shortened by 0 bases, J by 7 bases, and the region joining them spans 16 bases. CDR1 and CDR2 were assigned from the germline V gene as MGHRA and YSYEKL. Taken from cysteine to phenylalanine, the CDR3 has 16 residues. CDR3 DNA is the only sequence kept; it has 48 bases, read in frame from the first base. TCRbeta CDR3 regions were amplified from genomic DNA by means of the immunoSEQ Assay, a bias-controlled multiplex PCR. Processing in the source paper ran as follows. The number of nucleated cells in each sample was estimated from the amplification of reference gene primers within the assay. Sequence reads were collapsed and filtered to measure the absolute abundance of every unique TCRbeta CDR3 rearrangement. For each sample, productive Simpson clonality was calculated as the square root of Simpson's diversity index across productive rearrangements. Not all clones reach the TCRdb copy of this immuneACCESS table, which keeps in-frame sequences only. Checked studies attribute under half of the gap to unresolved V genes and leave the rest unexplained. That table furnishes V, J and clone size, whereas the DNA furnished D and trimming. This sample lists approximately 91,000 clones; roughly 80% were detected once. The ten top clones hold roughly 20% of the sample.

Whole blood was collected in K2EDTA tubes by collaborating institutions according to the institutions' own protocols. Collaborator samples were shipped for TCRbeta analysis as frozen whole blood, isolated PBMCs, or DNA extracted from either sample type. The TCR was taken from a human donor in a cohort sampled during active COVID-19. Sequenced sample: peripheral blood. The chain employs TRBV4-1 and TRBJ1-5, with a weak D call of TRBD1 (6 bases match). The nucleotides read TGCGCCAGCAGCCAAGAAAACAGGGTGGTAGGCCAGCCCCAGCATTTT. It encodes CASSQENRVVGQPQHF.